This TCR beta chain originates from a study of T cells after posttransplantation cyclophosphamide. General observations from the study: Skin or GI-infiltrating T cells shared few TRB sequences with blood. Recipient CMV seropositivity and CMV reactivation strongly tracked TRB clonality. Donor CD8+ memory clones often dominated recipient blood repertoires at later times.

V lost 3 bases to trimming and J lost 1 base; unmatched junction nucleotides: 5. CDR1 and CDR2 from the germline V gene are MNHEY and SVGAGI. The CDR3 contains 15 residues. Only in-frame clones appear in the TCRdb table, and some are missing; sequencing was by immunoSEQ multiplex PCR. Of tens of thousands of clones listed, more than 80% are singletons. Methotrexate plus calcineurin inhibitor accompanied controls' myeloablative marrow transplants; sampling was 1 year later. This clone occurred a few times. Its specificity is unknown. The genes are TRBV6-5 and TRBJ1-1; the match to TRBD1 covers 7 bases. This sequence was found in a female patient between 30 and 40 years old who received an allogeneic stem cell transplant from an unrelated donor, was CMV-positive, and had acute and chronic GVHD. The graft donor may account for some of the T cells. Source: PBMCs, taken around 370 days after allogeneic stem cell transplant with calcineurin inhibitor and methotrexate. The CDR3 reads CASSYQGQANTEAFF. The CDR3 DNA reads TGTGCCAGCAGTTATCAAGGACAGGCGAACACTGAAGCTTTCTTT.